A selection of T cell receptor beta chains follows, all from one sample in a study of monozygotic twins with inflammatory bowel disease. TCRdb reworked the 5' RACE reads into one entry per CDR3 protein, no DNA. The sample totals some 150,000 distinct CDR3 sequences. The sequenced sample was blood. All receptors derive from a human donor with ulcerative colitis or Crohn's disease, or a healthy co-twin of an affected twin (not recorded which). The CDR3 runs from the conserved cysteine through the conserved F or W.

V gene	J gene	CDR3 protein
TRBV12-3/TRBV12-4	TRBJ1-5	CASSLNRGDQPQHF
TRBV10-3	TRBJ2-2	CAISRAGTGASELFF
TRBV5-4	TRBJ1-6	CASSSRTGGSDSPLHF
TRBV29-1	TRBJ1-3	CSVELQIVSGNTIYF
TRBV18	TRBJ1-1	CASSPGQGVGTEAFF
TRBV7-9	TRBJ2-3	CASSIQTDTQYF
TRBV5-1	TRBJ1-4	CASSAGTGSEKLFF
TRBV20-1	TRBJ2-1	CSADSRIGSYNEQFF
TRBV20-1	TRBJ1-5	CSAYEDNPLYSNQPQHF
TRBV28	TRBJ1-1	CASSLRDRGQAFF
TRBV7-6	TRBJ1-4	CASSRTSSAGNEKLFF
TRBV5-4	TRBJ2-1	CASSLEGQPHNEQFF
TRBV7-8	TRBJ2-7	CASSHPASSSYEQYF
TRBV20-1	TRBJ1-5	CSATRPRDLGVYSNQPQHF
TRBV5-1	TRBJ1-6	CASSYRDFDSPLHF
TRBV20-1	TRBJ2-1	CSARDWREQFF
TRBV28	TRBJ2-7	CASSFVRGIYF
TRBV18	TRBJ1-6	CASQTGAHNSPLHF
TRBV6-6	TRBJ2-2	CASSPPTGELFF
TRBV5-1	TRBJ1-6	CASSPTVGSPLHF
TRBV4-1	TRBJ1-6	CASSPSGVKSPLHF
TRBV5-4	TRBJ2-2	CASSLYNRGNFGELFF
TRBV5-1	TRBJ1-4	CASSFSPPSGATNEKLFF
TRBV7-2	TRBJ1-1	CASSSNPGRYTEAFF
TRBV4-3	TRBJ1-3	CASSQVAGAIGNTIYF
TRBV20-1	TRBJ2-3	CSAPRGSTDTQYF
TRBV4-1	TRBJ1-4	CASSQAPARPNEKLFF
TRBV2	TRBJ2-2	CASSETGGATGELFF
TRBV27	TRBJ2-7	CASSLRGLAGVHEQYF
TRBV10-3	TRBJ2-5	CAISARERTQYF
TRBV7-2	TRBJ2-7	CASSPQVWGSHYEQYF
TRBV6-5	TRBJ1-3	CASITGGTVVSGNTIYF
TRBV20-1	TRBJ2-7	CSGRPGTGGAYEQYF
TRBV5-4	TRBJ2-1	CASTAIGENEQFF
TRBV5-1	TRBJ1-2	CASRRNLDYYGYTF
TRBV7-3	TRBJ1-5	CASSLMGGSNQPQHF
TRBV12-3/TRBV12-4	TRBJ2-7	CASSLTGGSEQYF
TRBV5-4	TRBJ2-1	CASSLNEVSGSPMSSYNEQFF
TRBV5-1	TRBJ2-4	CASSYLDSLNKNIQYF
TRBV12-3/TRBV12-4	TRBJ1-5	CASSSGGRQPQHF
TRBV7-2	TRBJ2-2	CASSLEENGIDTGELFF
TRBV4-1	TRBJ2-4	CASSPGLAGGRDIQYF
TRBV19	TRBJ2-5	CASSIDYSNQETQYF
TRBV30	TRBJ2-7	CAWSGVNRQYF
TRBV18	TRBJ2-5	CASSWRREETQYF
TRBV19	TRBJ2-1	CASLLGGANNNEQFF